This TCR beta chain was sequenced for a study of cytotoxic CD8 clonotypes in ibrutinib-treated CLL. Study as a whole: Results showed roughly 24 partial and 2 complete responses; following median around 73 months, approximately 14 remained remitted, roughly twelve advanced.

Clones were read by immunoSEQ multiplex PCR, and TCRdb kept only the in-frame ones, dropping some. The table shows roughly 330,000 clones, with roughly two thirds occurring only once. A remark on this clone: Its antigen is currently unknown.

General study results and limits: On treatment, the uncommon public clonotypes contracted or remained stable. Baseline levels of clonality went above those of age-matched healthy donors and moved with circulating CD8+ T-cell counts.

Per the germline V gene, CDR1 is MNHEY and CDR2 is SMNVEV (reference sequence). The CDR3 length is 12 residues. V lost 3 bases and J lost 4, with 6 bases in between. The chain links TRBV27 to TRBJ1-2, with TRBD1 as a possible D gene (5 bases). This sequence originates from a human donor with chronic lymphocytic leukemia. The sample was PBMCs, taken after 36 months of ibrutinib treatment. The CDR3 here is CASSFRGYGYTF. Written as DNA, the CDR3 is TGTGCCAGCAGTTTTAGGGGCTATGGCTACACCTTC.